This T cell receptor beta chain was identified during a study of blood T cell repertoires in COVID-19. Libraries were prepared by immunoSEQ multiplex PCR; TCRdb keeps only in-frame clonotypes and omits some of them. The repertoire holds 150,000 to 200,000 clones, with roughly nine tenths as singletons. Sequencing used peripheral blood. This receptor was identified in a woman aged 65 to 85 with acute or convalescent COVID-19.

The CDR3 region is CASRQQPQSYGYTF. The DNA for the CDR3 is TGTGCCAGTAGACAACAACCTCAATCTTATGGCTACACCTTC. This chain links TRBV19 with TRBJ1-2, with unresolved D. The CDR3 runs 14 residues. The germline V and J ends were trimmed by 6 bases and 5 bases, with 16 bases remaining between them. The germline CDR1 and CDR2 sequences are LNHDA and SQIVND (reference sequence).